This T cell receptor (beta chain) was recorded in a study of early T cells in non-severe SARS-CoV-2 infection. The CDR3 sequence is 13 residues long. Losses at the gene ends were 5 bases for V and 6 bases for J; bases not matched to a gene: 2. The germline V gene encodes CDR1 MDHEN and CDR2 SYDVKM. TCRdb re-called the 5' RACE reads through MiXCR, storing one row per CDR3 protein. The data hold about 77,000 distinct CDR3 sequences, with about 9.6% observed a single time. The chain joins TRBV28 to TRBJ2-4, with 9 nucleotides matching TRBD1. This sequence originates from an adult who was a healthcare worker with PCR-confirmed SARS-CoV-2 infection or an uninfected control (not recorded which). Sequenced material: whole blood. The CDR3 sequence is CASSQDRGNIQYF. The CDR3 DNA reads TGTGCCAGCAGTCAGGACAGGGGAAACATTCAGTACTTC.